The 31 T cell receptor beta chains reported below all come from one sample, sequenced in a study of cytomegalovirus exposure and HLA in healthy donors. The table came from immunoSEQ multiplex PCR; TCRdb's copy has only in-frame clones and leaves some out. The sample lists some 140,000 clones, roughly nine tenths occurring once. The sequenced material came from PBMCs. These receptors were obtained from a woman aged 18-29 years in good health and CMV-seropositive.

This clone was counted once. The chain couples TRBV10-3 to TRBJ1-1; D may be TRBD1 (5 bases). The V gene lost 0 bases and the J gene lost 5 bases, with 10 bases spanning the gap. The CDR3 has 14 amino acids. Germline CDR1 reads ENHRY; CDR2 reads SYGVKD. The CDR3 coding sequence is TGTGCCATCAGTGAGTCCCGGGGGGGAACTGAAGCTTTCTTT. This sequence encodes CAISESRGGTEAFF.

The chain links TRBV5-6 to TRBJ2-5, with 7 positions matching TRBD1. The CDR3 is 14 residues long. Per germline, CDR1 SGHDT and CDR2 YYEEEE. After removal of 4 bases from V and 5 bases from J, the junction contained 8 bases not matched to a gene. In DNA form, the CDR3 reads TGTGCCAGCAGCCTAGGGGGCTTGGGGGAGACCCAGTACTTC. Its protein is CASSLGGLGETQYF.

The chain links TRBV6-4 to TRBJ2-1, with TRBD1 matching over 9 bases. V was clipped by 4 bases and J by 7 bases; unmatched bases: 11. The CDR3 runs to 16 residues. Germline lookup yields CDR1 MRHNA and CDR2 SNTAGT. The CDR3 here is CASSALWTGVGNEQFF. DNA of the CDR3: TGTGCCAGCAGTGCTCTTTGGACAGGGGTCGGAAATGAGCAGTTCTTC.

The rearrangement uses TRBV4-1 and TRBJ1-5, with D perhaps matching TRBD1 (6 bases). Germline V gene sequence: CDR1 MGHRA, CDR2 YSYEKL. The ends were cut back, 2 bases at V and 3 bases at J, with 14 bases in the middle. This CDR3 has 16 residues. CDR3 region: CASSQSGTRLNQPQHF. In DNA, the CDR3 is TGCGCCAGCAGCCAATCGGGGACAAGGCTCAATCAGCCCCAGCATTTT.

The J gene is TRBJ2-5, the V gene TRBV2, with D perhaps matching TRBD1 (6 bases). The V end was cut by 7 bases, the J end by 1 base, with 13 bases between. This CDR3 region has 14 residues. The germline V gene encodes CDR1 SNHLY and CDR2 FYNNEI. The CDR3 sequence is CASTRVGGQETQYF. CDR3 bases: TGTGCCAGCACCAGAGTAGGGGGCCAAGAGACCCAGTACTTC.

This clone was seen a single time. The chain uses TRBV6-1 and TRBJ2-7; 10 positions match TRBD1. The CDR3 extends over 12 amino acids. Trimming at V came to 8 bases and at J to 9 bases, leaving 7 bases not matched to a gene. The germline V gene has CDR1 MNHNS and CDR2 SASEGT. This CDR3 reads CASWTGGGRQYF. The CDR3 DNA sequence: TGTGCCAGCTGGACAGGGGGTGGGAGGCAGTACTTC.

The chain recombines TRBV5-1 with TRBJ2-1; 9 bases match TRBD2. CDR1 is SGHRS and CDR2 is YFSETQ in the germline V gene. The CDR3 contains 16 residues. Germline trimming cut 4 bases from V and 5 bases from J; bases unmatched to any gene: 10. The CDR3 loop is CASSPSPSGDDNEQFF. The CDR3 bases are TGCGCCAGCAGCCCGTCACCTAGCGGGGACGACAATGAGCAGTTCTTC.

The chain joins TRBV19 to TRBJ2-7; D is ambiguous. This CDR3 contains 14 residues. The germline V gene has CDR1 LNHDA and CDR2 SQIVND (reference sequence). Trimming removed 1 base at V and 1 base at J, with 8 bases between. CDR3 sequence (DNA): TGTGCCAGTAGTATAGGAACAGAGTCCTACGAGCAGTACTTC. This codes for CASSIGTESYEQYF.

The V and J genes are TRBV28 and TRBJ2-1; TRBD1 matches at 10 bases. Trimming cost V 8 bases and J 7 bases; bases outside gene matches: 8. The CDR3 contains 14 residues. Per germline, CDR1 MDHEN and CDR2 SYDVKM. CDR3 in DNA: TGTGCCAGCCGGGGGGACAGGGGATCGAATGAGCAGTTCTTC. This sequence encodes CASRGDRGSNEQFF.

The chain recombines TRBV25-1 with TRBJ2-7, with 7 bases identical to TRBD2. Unmatched junction bases numbered 11, after V lost 6 bases and J lost 3 bases. The germline V gene has CDR1 MGHDK and CDR2 SYGVNS. The CDR3 is 15 residues long. As DNA, the CDR3 is TGTGCCAGCAGCCAGATCGGGGGGATCCTCTACGAGCAGTACTTC. Translated: CASSQIGGILYEQYF.

V is TRBV7-9 and J is TRBJ2-7; tentative D call: TRBD2 (7 bases). V was clipped by 4 bases and J by 2 bases, with 15 bases between them. Germline assignment: CDR1 SEHNR and CDR2 FQNEAQ (reference sequence). There are 15 residues in the CDR3. CDR3 in DNA: TGTGCCAGCAGCTCCGGGCGGGGGCTCACCTACGAGCAGTACTTC. Amino acids: CASSSGRGLTYEQYF.

The genes are TRBV2 and TRBJ2-3, with TRBD2 matching over 9 bases. Losses at the gene ends were 2 bases for V and 4 bases for J; bases not matched to a gene: 4. Germline CDR1 reads SNHLY; CDR2 reads FYNNEI. This CDR3 spans 15 amino acids. The CDR3 here is CASSETSGGPDTQYF. CDR3 DNA sequence: TGTGCCAGCAGTGAAACCAGCGGGGGGCCAGATACGCAGTATTTT.

The chain has TRBV2 and TRBJ1-6; 7 bases line up with TRBD1. J lost 10 bases, V lost 7 bases, and 7 bases had no gene match. Germline values: CDR1 SNHLY, CDR2 FYNNEI. The CDR3 has 13 residues. This CDR3 reads CASTAGGWSPLHF. The CDR3 DNA follows: TGTGCCAGCACCGCAGGGGGTTGGTCACCCCTCCACTTT.

The rearrangement uses TRBV7-2 and TRBJ2-7; TRBD2 agrees at 13 bases. V was pared by 4 bases and J by 5 bases, with 2 bases of the junction left unmatched. Germline V lookup: CDR1 SGHTA, CDR2 FQGNSA. CDR3 length: 14 residues. CDR3 DNA: TGTGCCAGCAGCTCGGGACTAGCGGGGCACGAGCAGTACTTC. Translating gives CASSSGLAGHEQYF.

In its sample, this clone was seen once. The chain couples TRBV27 to TRBJ1-2; D remains unclear. V lost 5 bases and J lost 0, with 25 bases in between. The V gene's germline CDR1 is MNHEY and CDR2 SMNVEV (reference sequence). This CDR3 comprises 19 residues. CDR3 sequence: CASSPRSLGIKSPNYGYTF. CDR3 nucleotides: TGTGCCAGCAGTCCACGGTCCCTCGGTATCAAAAGTCCTAACTATGGCTACACCTTC.

V usage is TRBV10-3 and J usage is TRBJ2-7; 10 nucleotides line up with TRBD2. CDR1 ENHRY and CDR2 SYGVKD come from the germline V gene. J was trimmed by 1 base and V by 4 bases; bases with no gene match: 4. The CDR3 runs 15 residues. In DNA form, the CDR3 reads TGTGCCATCAGTGTTAATAGCGGGGGGTCCTACGAGCAGTACTTC. The encoded protein is CAISVNSGGSYEQYF.

The gene calls are TRBV2 and TRBJ2-4; tentative D call: TRBD2 (7 bases). The V gene's germline CDR1 is SNHLY and CDR2 FYNNEI. This CDR3 is built from 15 residues. Trimming took 5 bases from V and 0 from J, leaving 11 bases between them. CDR3 sequence (DNA): TGTGCCAGCAGTACGGGGGGCCTAGCCAAAAACATTCAGTACTTC. Encoded protein: CASSTGGLAKNIQYF.

Here the CDR3 reads CASSQESGANEQFF. As DNA, the CDR3 is TGCGCCAGCAGCCAAGAATCAGGGGCTAATGAGCAGTTCTTC. The chain uses TRBV4-1 and TRBJ2-1; TRBD1 might be the D (6 bases). V shed 0 bases and J shed 7 bases, with 10 bases lying between them. Germline CDR1 and CDR2: MGHRA and YSYEKL. The CDR3 extends over 14 amino acids.

The chain combines TRBV5-1 with TRBJ1-1; D is unresolved. Germline-derived CDR1 and CDR2 are SGHRS and YFSETQ. The CDR3 covers 14 residues. Trimming pared 5 bases from V and 5 bases from J, leaving 16 bases between. CDR3 bases: TGCGCCAGCAGTGGAGGGTATTCGGGTACTGAAGCTTTCTTT. It translates to CASSGGYSGTEAFF.

The CDR3 region is CASSLGTGAYEQYF. The CDR3 coding sequence is TGTGCCAGCAGTTTAGGGACAGGGGCCTACGAGCAGTACTTC. The chain links TRBV27 to TRBJ2-7; TRBD1 matches at 10 bases. Germline CDR1 and CDR2: MNHEY and SMNVEV (reference sequence). CDR3 length: 14 residues. Unmatched junction bases numbered 0, after V lost 2 bases and J lost 2 bases.

The rearrangement links TRBV7-2 to TRBJ2-2, with D hard to call. Deletions cut 3 bases from V and 1 base from J, with 6 bases between. The CDR3 loop spans 14 amino acids. Germline loops: CDR1 SGHTA, CDR2 FQGNSA. The CDR3 sequence: CASSLFWNTGELFF. The CDR3 DNA is TGTGCCAGCAGCTTGTTCTGGAACACCGGGGAGCTGTTTTTT.

The rearrangement joins TRBV19 to TRBJ1-1, with 11 bases lining up with TRBD1. The trim removed 3 bases at V and 4 bases at J, leaving 1 base unmatched. Germline values: CDR1 LNHDA, CDR2 SQIVND (reference sequence). The CDR3 has 14 residues. The CDR3 DNA sequence: TGTGCCAGTAGTATCGGGACAGGGGGCACTGAAGCTTTCTTT. It codes for CASSIGTGGTEAFF.

V is TRBV21-1 and J is TRBJ1-5; the D segment call TRBD1 is taken from the table without a DNA check. TRBV21-1 is classified as a pseudogene. This CDR3 spans 13 amino acids. The CDR3 sequence: CASSKAYRQPQHF. CDR3 nucleotide sequence: TGTGCCAGCAGCAAAGCGTACAGGCAGCCCCAGCATTTT.

The rearrangement uses TRBV9 and TRBJ2-5; D is possibly TRBD1 (5 bases). With 4 bases removed from V and 4 bases from J, the gap between germline ends came to 17 bases. Germline V lookup: CDR1 SGDLS, CDR2 YYNGEE. CDR3 length equals 15 residues. CDR3 residues: CASSQDPGKIETQYF. The CDR3 DNA follows: TGTGCCAGCAGCCAAGACCCAGGGAAAATAGAGACCCAGTACTTC.

V is TRBV7-9 and J is TRBJ2-3, with D uncertain. The CDR3 is 11 residues long. Germline V CDR1 and CDR2: SEHNR, FQNEAQ (reference sequence). Trimming took off 3 bases at V and 5 bases at J, with 3 bases between the two ends. The CDR3 region is CASSFGDTQYF. CDR3 DNA: TGTGCCAGCAGCTTCGGAGATACGCAGTATTTT.

This chain uses TRBV28 with TRBJ1-2; perhaps TRBD1 as D (5 bases). CDR1 and CDR2 from the germline V gene are MDHEN and SYDVKM. V lost 2 bases to trimming and J lost 6 bases, with 13 bases between them. The CDR3 contains 14 residues. CDR3 DNA sequence: TGTGCCAGCAGTTTAGGTCGTTCGGGGGATGGCTACACCTTC. Its translation: CASSLGRSGDGYTF.

A note on this clone: A much larger clone lies a single base off, so this may be a read error. V gene TRBV6-5 combines with J gene TRBJ1-2, with D maybe TRBD1 (6 bases). From germline, CDR1 is MNHEY and CDR2 SVGAGI. The V end was cut by 7 bases, the J end by 8 bases, with 20 bases between. The CDR3 covers 14 residues. The CDR3 sequence is CASNELGGGGGYTF. The CDR3 DNA sequence: TGTGCCAGCAATGAGCTGGGAGGGGGTGGGGGCTACACCTTC.

The chain has TRBV30 and TRBJ1-3; a weak D match, TRBD1 (6 bases). Germline V gene sequence: CDR1 GTSNPN, CDR2 SVGIG (reference sequence). With 1 base removed from V and 0 bases from J, the gap between germline ends came to 13 bases. CDR3 length equals 16 residues. The CDR3 sequence is CAWSGTDLLSGNTIYF. The CDR3 DNA reads TGTGCCTGGAGTGGGACAGATCTTCTCTCTGGAAACACCATATATTTT.

The chain is built from TRBV6-1 and TRBJ1-3, with a possible D match to TRBD1 (6 bases). Germline-derived CDR1 and CDR2 are MNHNS and SASEGT. The CDR3 extends over 15 amino acids. Trimming shortened V by 4 bases and J by 4 bases, and 14 bases separated the two germline ends. The CDR3 sequence is CASSAYRESGNTIYF. CDR3 in DNA: TGTGCCAGCAGTGCGTACAGGGAGTCAGGAAACACCATATATTTT.

This clone was detected a few times. The chain links TRBV19 to TRBJ2-7; 8 bases fit TRBD2. Germline values: CDR1 LNHDA, CDR2 SQIVND (reference sequence). This CDR3 has 13 amino acids. Trimming cost V 6 bases and J 2 bases; bases outside gene matches: 3. For the CDR3, the DNA is TGTGCCAGTAGCGATAGCGGGGCCTACGAGCAGTACTTC. Translation: CASSDSGAYEQYF.

This sequence joins TRBV29-1 and TRBJ1-1; 7 bases align to TRBD1. CDR1 and CDR2 from the germline V gene are SQVTM and ANQGSEA. The CDR3 extends over 20 amino acids. The V segment lost 1 base and the J segment 3 bases; nucleotides outside the gene matches: 23. As DNA, the CDR3 is TGCAGCGTTGAAGCGGGTCAACGACAGGGAGTATGGGGTATGGACACTGAAGCTTTCTTT. Protein: CSVEAGQRQGVWGMDTEAFF.